These T cell receptor beta chains were read from a single sample in a study of neoadjuvant anti-PD-1 for oral cavity cancer. TCRdb keeps only in-frame clones here, not all; method: immunoSEQ multiplex PCR. The table has roughly 25,000 clones, 25% to 30% seen once. Sequencing used tumor tissue, obtained after nivolumab (anti-PD-1) treatment. The receptors shown here come from a person aged 35 to 85 with oral cavity squamous cell carcinoma. Both conserved end residues are part of each CDR3. A D gene is named only where the DNA matches it firmly. Clone size is stated in some rows and not others, as once, few, many or a class when expanded.

j_call v_call d_call clone_size cdr3_aa cdr3_nt
TRBJ1-1 TRBV5-1 TRBD1 - CASRTGTGGTEAFF TGCGCCAGCAGAACCGGGACAGGGGGCACTGAAGCTTTCTTT
TRBJ2-5 TRBV5-1 - - CASSSTRTIGETQYF TGCGCCAGCAGCTCCACGCGGACTATAGGGGAGACCCAGTACTTC
TRBJ1-5 TRBV27 - few CASSTGWGSNQPQHF TGTGCCAGCAGCACAGGATGGGGTAGCAATCAGCCCCAGCATTTT
TRBJ1-1 TRBV7-9 - few CASSPAYGLNTEAFF TGTGCCAGCAGCCCCGCCTACGGCCTGAACACTGAAGCTTTCTTT
TRBJ2-3 TRBV29-1 - - CSVVGGSWDFSDTQYF TGCAGCGTGGTCGGGGGCTCTTGGGATTTTTCTGATACGCAGTATTTT
TRBJ2-2 TRBV27 - - CASRTNTGELFF TGTGCCAGCAGGACGAACACCGGGGAGCTGTTTTTT
TRBJ2-3 TRBV9 - few CASSVVPAPTDTQYF TGTGCCAGCAGCGTAGTCCCAGCGCCCACAGATACGCAGTATTTT
TRBJ1-1 TRBV5-4 TRBD1 - CASSGRQGKAFF TGTGCCAGCAGCGGCAGACAGGGGAAAGCTTTCTTT
TRBJ2-7 TRBV6-5 - - CASSYSSRGAYGEQYF TGTGCCAGCAGTTACTCGAGTCGGGGGGCCTACGGCGAGCAGTACTTC
TRBJ1-2 TRBV11-2 - few CASSSTALGDGYGYTF TGTGCCAGCAGTTCCACAGCTCTCGGCGACGGATATGGCTACACCTTC
TRBJ1-6 TRBV6-1 - - CATKTGQSGPLHF TGTGCCACCAAGACAGGTCAATCGGGACCCCTCCACTTT
TRBJ2-1 TRBV28 TRBD2 many CASSPAGVGVNEQFF TGTGCCAGCAGTCCAGCGGGAGTTGGTGTCAATGAGCAGTTCTTC
TRBJ1-4 TRBV30 TRBD1 - CAWTGGPNEKLFF TGTGCCTGGACAGGGGGCCCTAATGAAAAACTGTTTTTT
TRBJ1-4 TRBV30 - many CAWTVKDSTNEKLFF TGTGCCTGGACTGTCAAGGATTCAACTAATGAAAAACTGTTTTTT
TRBJ1-1 TRBV5-1 - few CASSLGRNTEAFF TGCGCCAGCAGCTTGGGCAGGAACACTGAAGCTTTCTTT
TRBJ1-6 TRBV4-2 TRBD1 - CASSQVISTGASYNSPLHF TGTGCCAGCAGCCAAGTTATTAGCACAGGGGCGTCCTATAATTCACCCCTCCACTTT
TRBJ2-3 TRBV5-1 - - CASSLVGVVLDTQYF TGCGCCAGCAGCTTGGTAGGGGTTGTGCTGGATACGCAGTATTTT
TRBJ2-2 TRBV15 - - CATSTYSTGTGELFF TGTGCCACCAGCACTTATTCTACAGGGACCGGGGAGCTGTTTTTT
TRBJ1-2 TRBV28 - - CANGGGAYGYTF TGTGCCAACGGAGGGGGGGCCTATGGCTACACCTTC
TRBJ2-7 TRBV7-2 TRBD2 - CASSFTGLAGDEQYF TGTGCCAGCAGCTTCACCGGACTAGCGGGAGACGAGCAGTACTTC
TRBJ2-7 TRBV27 TRBD2 - CASSFLAGEQYF TGTGCCAGCAGTTTTTTAGCGGGCGAGCAGTACTTC
TRBJ1-1 TRBV13 TRBD1 - CASSSDRGPDTEAFF TGTGCCAGCAGCTCCGACAGGGGGCCGGACACTGAAGCTTTCTTT
TRBJ2-5 TRBV5-4 - many CASSAGLGETQYF TGTGCCAGCAGCGCAGGACTGGGAGAGACCCAGTACTTC
TRBJ2-7 TRBV2 - few CASSEVSRYEQYF TGTGCCAGCAGTGAAGTCTCCCGCTACGAGCAGTACTTC
TRBJ2-1 TRBV28 TRBD1 - CASSPTPGQGYNEQFF TGTGCCAGCAGTCCCACTCCGGGACAGGGCTACAATGAGCAGTTCTTC
TRBJ2-3 TRBV5-1 TRBD2 many CASSPGTSGGDTQYF TGCGCCAGCAGCCCCGGGACTAGCGGGGGAGATACGCAGTATTTT
TRBJ2-3 TRBV19 - - CASSGGINRITDTQYF TGTGCCAGTAGTGGGGGGATAAACAGGATCACAGATACGCAGTATTTT
TRBJ2-7 TRBV5-1 - few CASSSRDHTYEQYF TGCGCCAGCAGCTCCCGGGACCATACCTACGAGCAGTACTTC
TRBJ2-3 TRBV28 - once CAIGWGRPPGDTQYF TGTGCCATCGGCTGGGGGAGGCCCCCAGGAGATACGCAGTATTTT
TRBJ2-7 TRBV9 - - CASSVDPLAPYEQYF TGTGCCAGCAGCGTAGACCCACTGGCCCCCTACGAGCAGTACTTC
TRBJ1-1 TRBV5-1 TRBD1 few CASSLGDFPTGVGAFF TGCGCCAGCAGCTTGGGTGACTTCCCTACAGGGGTGGGAGCTTTCTTT
TRBJ1-6 TRBV5-1 - few CASSYDGSGPNNSPLHF TGCGCCAGCAGCTACGATGGCTCCGGGCCGAATAATTCACCCCTCCACTTT
TRBJ2-7 TRBV4-3 - few CASSLFPYEQYF TGCGCCAGCAGCCTGTTTCCCTACGAGCAGTACTTC
TRBJ2-1 TRBV5-6 TRBD2 few CASTSSGRSSYNEQFF TGTGCCAGCACTTCTAGCGGGAGGAGCTCCTACAATGAGCAGTTCTTC
TRBJ2-1 TRBV29-1 - - CSSSQGIFGNEQFF TGCAGCTCAAGTCAGGGGATTTTCGGCAATGAGCAGTTCTTC
TRBJ2-1 TRBV5-1 - few CASSLSPAGQTYNEQFF TGCGCCAGCAGCTTATCCCCCGCTGGACAGACATACAATGAGCAGTTCTTC
TRBJ1-1 TRBV15 TRBD1 few CATSGGQVGTEAFF TGTGCCACCAGCGGTGGACAGGTGGGCACTGAAGCTTTCTTT
TRBJ1-1 TRBV6-5 - - CASSRLNTEAFF TGTGCCAGCAGCCGGTTGAACACTGAAGCTTTCTTT
TRBJ2-2 TRBV4-1 TRBD2 - CASSRRTSGGRTGELFF TGCGCCAGCAGCCGCCGGACTAGCGGGGGACGTACCGGGGAGCTGTTTTTT
TRBJ1-1 TRBV7-6 TRBD1 - CASSSDRANTEAFF TGTGCCAGCAGCTCGGACAGGGCGAACACTGAAGCTTTCTTT